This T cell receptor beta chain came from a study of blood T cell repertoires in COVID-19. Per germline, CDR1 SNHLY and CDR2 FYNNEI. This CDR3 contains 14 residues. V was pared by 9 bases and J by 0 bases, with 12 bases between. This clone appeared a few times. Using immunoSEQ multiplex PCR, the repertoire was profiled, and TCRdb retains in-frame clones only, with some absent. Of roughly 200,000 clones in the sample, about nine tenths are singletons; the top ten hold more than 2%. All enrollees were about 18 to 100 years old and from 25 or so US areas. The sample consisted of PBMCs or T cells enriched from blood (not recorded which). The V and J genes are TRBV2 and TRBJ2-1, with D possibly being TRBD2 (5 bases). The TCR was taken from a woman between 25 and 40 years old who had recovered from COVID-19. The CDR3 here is CASVVARSYNEQFF. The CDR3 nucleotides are TGTGCCAGTGTGGTAGCGCGCTCCTACAATGAGCAGTTCTTC.